One TCR beta chain is described in this entry. Its antigen remains unidentified. The CDR3 loop spans 13 amino acids. Trimming took 7 bases from V and 5 from J, leaving 11 bases between them. CDR1 SNHLY and CDR2 FYNNEI come from the germline V gene. The record originates from a study of blood T cells in healthy people across ages. General study results and limits: Those diversity estimates obtained from one million T cells were thought to be underestimates. Donor CMV status was unknown, possibly confounding expanded clonotype changes.

Sample-barcoded 5' priming and a J-beta primer mix drove a second PCR of about 6 to 12 cycles. One entry per CDR3 protein results from TCRdb running MiXCR on the 5' RACE reads. The table records around 750,000 distinct CDR3 sequences, 50% to 65% of them present only once. Sequencing was done on a sample of blood. The receptor's source is a man aged 80 or over in good health. This chain joins TRBV2 and TRBJ1-4; maybe TRBD1 (5 bases). The CDR3 nucleotides are TGTGCCAGCACTCGGGGGTCGAATGAAAAACTGTTTTTT. It is translated as CASTRGSNEKLFF.